Presented here are 22 T cell receptor beta chains from one specimen sequenced in a study of low-dose radiotherapy and immunotherapy resistance in tumors. Covering alpha and beta chains, TRAV- and TRBV-specific primers were used for the first-strand cDNA. TCR amplification involved 15 to 20 PCR cycles with a constant-region primer and V-primer adapter. TCRdb called the reads again in MiXCR, with one record for every CDR3 protein. This table holds about 12,000 distinct CDR3 sequences, approximately 80% found once. The receptors shown here come from a human donor with advanced metastatic prostate, ovarian, gallbladder or colorectal cancer (not recorded which). This table probably holds off-target reads from a library built for another chain.

The chain carries TRBV10-2 and TRBJ1-2, with TRBD1 matching 8 bases. With V trimmed by 6 bases and J by 4 bases, 4 bases remained unmatched. The CDR3 is 13 residues long. Germline-derived CDR1 and CDR2 are WSHSY and SAAADI. The CDR3 bases are TGCGCCAGCAGCAACAGGGGGACCTATGGCTACACCTTC. Residues: CASSNRGTYGYTF.

The chain joins TRBV14 to TRBJ2-1, with TRBD2 identical over 10 bases. Germline CDR1 and CDR2: SGHDN and FVKESK. CDR3 size: 15 residues. The V and J ends lost 1 base and 9 bases, in that order; junction bases with no gene match: 6. CDR3: CASSQAYLAGAEQFF. The DNA of the CDR3 is TGTGCCAGCAGCCAAGCCTACCTAGCGGGAGCTGAGCAGTTCTTC.

This chain's CDR3 is CATSPGTASETQYF. The CDR3 DNA follows: TGTGCCACCTCACCCGGGACAGCCTCAGAGACCCAGTACTTC. This rearrangement joins TRBV6-5 to TRBJ2-5; 7 positions agree with TRBD1. After removal of 10 bases from V and 4 bases from J, the junction contained 12 bases not matched to a gene. CDR3 length: 14 residues. Germline CDR1 reads MNHEY; CDR2 reads SVGAGI.

This sequence joins TRBV11-1 and TRBJ2-1; 9 bases align to TRBD2. Germline CDR1 is SGHAT and CDR2 is FQDESV (reference sequence). The CDR3 contains 16 residues. V lost 1 base and J lost 9; bases outside the gene matches: 10. The CDR3 reads CASSLVGLAGMAEQFF. CDR3 in DNA: TGTGCCAGCAGCTTAGTCGGCCTAGCGGGAATGGCTGAGCAGTTCTTC.

V usage is TRBV9 and J usage is TRBJ2-3; a possible D gene is TRBD2 (6 bases). Germline CDR1 SGDLS, CDR2 YYNGEE. The CDR3 covers 14 residues. V was cut by 4 bases and J by 3 bases, with 12 bases left in between. CDR3 residues: CASSPGGMTDTQYF. For the CDR3, the DNA is TGTGCCAGCAGCCCGGGCGGGATGACAGATACGCAGTATTTT.

This clonotype was seen once. The chain employs TRBV2 and TRBJ2-1; no firm D call. The CDR3 is 14 amino acids. CDR1 is SNHLY and CDR2 is FYNNEI in the germline V gene. With 2 bases removed from V and 0 bases from J, the gap between germline ends came to 5 bases. CDR3 nucleotide sequence: TGTGCCAGCAGTGAACAGAGCTCCTACAATGAGCAGTTCTTC. It codes for CASSEQSSYNEQFF.

This chain connects TRBV12-3 or TRBV12-4 to TRBJ2-5; D gene uncertain. There are 15 residues in the CDR3. V shed 7 bases and J shed 1 base, with 16 bases lying between them. The DNA of the CDR3 is TGTGCCAGCAAGAAGAACGGGCTAACCCAAGAGACCCAGTACTTC. Translation: CASKKNGLTQETQYF.

The chain employs TRBV28 and TRBJ2-5; 13 bases agree with TRBD2. J gave up 5 bases and V 7 bases, and 4 bases lay outside the gene matches. CDR3 length: 14 residues. Germline V CDR1 and CDR2: MDHEN, SYDVKM. CDR3 sequence: CASKLAGGPETQYF. In nucleotides, the CDR3 is TGTGCCAGCAAACTAGCGGGAGGGCCGGAGACCCAGTACTTC.

This chain joins TRBV5-1 and TRBJ2-1; 11 positions match TRBD2. This CDR3 contains 16 residues. With 0 bases clipped from V and 8 bases from J, the junction kept 7 bases outside the gene matches. CDR1 is SGHRS and CDR2 is YFSETQ in the germline V gene. This CDR3 reads CASSLARLAGGDEQFF. CDR3 sequence (DNA): TGCGCCAGCAGCTTGGCGCGGCTAGCGGGAGGCGATGAGCAGTTCTTC.

The chain employs TRBV28 and TRBJ1-3, with a tentative D call TRBD1 (5 bases). Germline V gene lookup returns CDR1 MDHEN and CDR2 SYDVKM. The CDR3 consists of 16 residues. V was clipped by 4 bases and J by 0 bases, with 13 bases between them. CDR3 nucleotides: TGTGCCAGCAGTTGGGACCGTTCTAGCTCTGGAAACACCATATATTTT. Its protein product is CASSWDRSSSGNTIYF.

This chain links TRBV13 with TRBJ1-6; D gene unclear. The CDR3 is made up of 15 amino acids. Looked up from germline, CDR1 is PRHDT and CDR2 is FYEKMQ (reference sequence). The V gene lost 6 bases and the J gene lost 12 bases, with 21 bases spanning the gap. CDR3 amino acids: CASSEGFRERLPLHF. The DNA of the CDR3 is TGTGCCAGCAGTGAAGGCTTTCGAGAGCGCCTACCCCTCCACTTT.

The chain has TRBV20-1 and TRBJ2-3; D remains ambiguous. Trimming shortened V by 3 bases and J by 5 bases, and 6 bases separated the two germline ends. The CDR3 has 11 residues. From germline, CDR1 is DFQATT and CDR2 SNEGSKA (reference sequence). CDR3 amino acids: CSASRLDTQYF. The CDR3 DNA is TGCAGTGCTAGTAGACTAGATACGCAGTATTTT.

This chain links TRBV5-8 with TRBJ2-5; no reliable D call. Per the germline V gene, CDR1 is SGHTS and CDR2 is YDEGEE. The CDR3 contains 17 residues. Between the trimmed V and J ends, which lost 0 bases and 0 bases, there was a span of 15 bases. CDR3 in DNA: TGTGCCAGCAGCTTGGCTATCAAAGGAGTGTACCAAGAGACCCAGTACTTC. Its protein is CASSLAIKGVYQETQYF.

The CDR3 DNA follows: TGTGCCAGCAGCTATCCACAGGGCGCGCAGTTCTTC. Translation: CASSYPQGAQFF. This chain connects TRBV11-1 to TRBJ2-1, with a possible D match to TRBD1 (6 bases). Germline CDR1 and CDR2: SGHAT and FQDESV (reference sequence). V lost 4 bases and J lost 12, with 13 bases in between. The CDR3 has 12 residues.

The gene calls are TRBV26 and TRBJ1-1. TRBV26 represents a pseudogene. This CDR3 has 13 amino acids. CDR3 protein: CASVVGVNTEAFF. The CDR3 bases are TGTGCCAGCGTAGTCGGGGTGAACACTGAAGCTTTCTTT.

The chain is built from TRBV6-2 or TRBV6-3 and TRBJ1-1, with D tentatively TRBD1 (5 bases). Germline V gene lookup returns CDR1 MNHEY and CDR2 SVGEGT. V was shortened by 6 bases and J by 1 base, with 18 bases between the two germline ends. CDR3 length: 16 amino acids. CDR3 coding DNA: TGTGCCAGCAGACGGGACGGAGTAAAGGAGAACACTGAAGCTTTCTTT. As protein: CASRRDGVKENTEAFF.

The chain uses TRBV12-3 or TRBV12-4 and TRBJ2-2, with a tentative D call TRBD1 (6 bases). The CDR3 totals 15 residues. Trimming took 5 bases from V and 0 from J, leaving 10 bases between them. The CDR3 reads CASSAGTSNTGELFF. The CDR3 DNA reads TGTGCCAGCAGTGCCGGGACATCGAACACCGGGGAGCTGTTTTTT.

This chain links TRBV9 with TRBJ2-3, with 11 positions matching TRBD2. This CDR3 has 15 amino acids. Germline assignment: CDR1 SGDLS and CDR2 YYNGEE. The trim removed 3 bases at V and 5 bases at J, leaving 5 bases unmatched. The CDR3 sequence: CASSASGRPVDTQYF. The CDR3 coding sequence is TGTGCCAGCAGCGCTAGCGGGAGGCCCGTAGATACGCAGTATTTT.

The chain is built from TRBV6-2 or TRBV6-3 and TRBJ2-2; no definite D call. The germline V gene encodes CDR1 MNHEY and CDR2 SVGEGT. This CDR3 contains 12 residues. V dropped 4 bases and J dropped 8 bases, with 8 bases sitting between them. DNA for the CDR3: TGTGCCAGCAGTTCTCTAGGAGGGGAGCTGTTTTTT. This encodes CASSSLGGELFF.

The chain joins TRBV7-2 to TRBJ2-3; D is tentatively TRBD1 or TRBD2 (6 bases each). Per germline, CDR1 SGHTA and CDR2 FQGNSA. The V gene lost 4 bases and the J gene lost 3 bases, with 14 bases spanning the gap. There are 15 residues in the CDR3. The DNA of the CDR3 is TGTGCCAGCAGCTCCCGACTAGGGGGAACAGATACGCAGTATTTT. Its protein is CASSSRLGGTDTQYF.

The chain carries TRBV20-1 and TRBJ2-1; TRBD2 matches 7 bases. The germline gives CDR1 DFQATT, CDR2 SNEGSKA (reference sequence). V was pared by 0 bases and J by 7 bases, with 12 bases of the junction left unmatched. CDR3 length equals 16 residues. CDR3 loop: CSARDLGRGLGNEQFF. In DNA, the CDR3 is TGCAGTGCTAGAGATCTTGGGAGGGGATTGGGAAATGAGCAGTTCTTC.

This chain joins TRBV28 and TRBJ2-1, with D maybe TRBD2 (7 bases). CDR1 is MDHEN and CDR2 is SYDVKM in the germline V gene. This CDR3 is 15 amino acids long. Between the trimmed V and J ends, which lost 6 bases and 9 bases, there was a span of 21 bases. This CDR3 reads CASSTSGGPGGEQFF. The CDR3 DNA follows: TGTGCCAGCAGCACCTCCGGGGGGCCGGGCGGTGAGCAGTTCTTC.